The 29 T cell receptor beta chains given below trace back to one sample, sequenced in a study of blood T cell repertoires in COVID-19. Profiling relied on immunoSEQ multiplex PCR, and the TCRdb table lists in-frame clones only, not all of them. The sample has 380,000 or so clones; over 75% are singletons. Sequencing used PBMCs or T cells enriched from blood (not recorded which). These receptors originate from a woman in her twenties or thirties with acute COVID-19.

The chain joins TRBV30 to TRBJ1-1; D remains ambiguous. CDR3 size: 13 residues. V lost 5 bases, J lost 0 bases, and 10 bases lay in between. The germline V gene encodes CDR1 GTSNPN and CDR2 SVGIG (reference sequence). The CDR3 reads CAWAPDMNTEAFF. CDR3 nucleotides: TGTGCCTGGGCCCCCGACATGAACACTGAAGCTTTCTTT.

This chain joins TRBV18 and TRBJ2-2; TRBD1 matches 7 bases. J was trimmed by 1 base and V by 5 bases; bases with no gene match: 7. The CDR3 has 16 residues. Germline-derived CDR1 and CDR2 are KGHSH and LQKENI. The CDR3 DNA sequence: TGTGCCAGCTCAGTGGGACAGCCAGTGAACACCGGGGAGCTGTTTTTT. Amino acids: CASSVGQPVNTGELFF.

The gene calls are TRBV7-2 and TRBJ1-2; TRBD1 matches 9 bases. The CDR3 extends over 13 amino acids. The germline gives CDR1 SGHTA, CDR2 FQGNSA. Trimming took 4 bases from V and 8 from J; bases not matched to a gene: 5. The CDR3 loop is CASSWDRVGGYTF. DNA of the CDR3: TGTGCCAGCAGCTGGGACAGGGTTGGAGGCTACACCTTC.

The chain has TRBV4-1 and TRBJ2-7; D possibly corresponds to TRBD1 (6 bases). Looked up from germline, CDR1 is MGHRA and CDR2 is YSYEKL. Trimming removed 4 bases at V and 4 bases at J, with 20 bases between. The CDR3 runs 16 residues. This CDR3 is CASSLSGSGTSYEQYF. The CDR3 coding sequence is TGCGCCAGCAGCCTTTCGGGATCCGGGACATCGTACGAGCAGTACTTC.

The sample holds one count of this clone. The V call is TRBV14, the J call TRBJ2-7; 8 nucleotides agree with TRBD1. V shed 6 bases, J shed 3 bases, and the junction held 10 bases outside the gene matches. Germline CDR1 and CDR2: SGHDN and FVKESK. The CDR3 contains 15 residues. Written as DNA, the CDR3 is TGTGCCAGCAGTAACTCCCAGGGGGCGCGCTACGAGCAGTACTTC. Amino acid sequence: CASSNSQGARYEQYF.

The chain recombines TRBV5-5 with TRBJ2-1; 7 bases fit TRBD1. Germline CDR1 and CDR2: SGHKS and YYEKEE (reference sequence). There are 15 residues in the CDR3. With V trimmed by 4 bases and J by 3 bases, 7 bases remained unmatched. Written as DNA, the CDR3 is TGTGCCAGCAGCCAGACAGGGAACGTCTACAATGAGCAGTTCTTC. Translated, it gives CASSQTGNVYNEQFF. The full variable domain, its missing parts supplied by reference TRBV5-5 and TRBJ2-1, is DAGVTQSPTHLIKTRGQQVTLRCSPISGHKSVSWYQQVLGQGPQFIFQYYEKEERGRGNFPDRFSARQFPNYSSELNVNALLLGDSALYLCASSQTGNVYNEQFFGPGTRLTVL.

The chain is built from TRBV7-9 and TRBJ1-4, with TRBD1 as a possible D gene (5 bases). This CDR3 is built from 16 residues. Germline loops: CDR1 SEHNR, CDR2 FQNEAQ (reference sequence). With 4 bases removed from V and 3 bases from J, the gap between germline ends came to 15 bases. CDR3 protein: CASSSTGVYPNEKLFF. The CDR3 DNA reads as TGTGCCAGCAGCTCTACGGGGGTCTACCCTAATGAAAAACTGTTTTTT. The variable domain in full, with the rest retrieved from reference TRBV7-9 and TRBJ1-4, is DTGVSQNPRHKITKRGQNVTFRCDPISEHNRLYWYRQTLGQGPEFLTYFQNEAQLEKSRLLSDRFSAERPKGSFSTLEIQRTEQGDSAMYLCASSSTGVYPNEKLFFGSGTQLSVL.

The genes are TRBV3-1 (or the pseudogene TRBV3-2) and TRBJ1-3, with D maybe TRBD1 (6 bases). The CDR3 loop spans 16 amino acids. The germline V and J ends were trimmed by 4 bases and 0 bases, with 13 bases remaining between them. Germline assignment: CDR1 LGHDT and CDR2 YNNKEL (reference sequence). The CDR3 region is CASSPLGGRSGNTIYF. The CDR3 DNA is TGTGCCAGCAGCCCCCTAGGGGGACGCTCTGGAAACACCATATATTTT.

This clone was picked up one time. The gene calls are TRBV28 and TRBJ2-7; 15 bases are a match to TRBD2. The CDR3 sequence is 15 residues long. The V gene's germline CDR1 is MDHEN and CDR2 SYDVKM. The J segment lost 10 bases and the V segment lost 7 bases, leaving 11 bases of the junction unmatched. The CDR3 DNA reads TGTGCCAGCATAGGGACTAGCGGGGGGACACACACACAGTACTTC. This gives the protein CASIGTSGGTHTQYF.

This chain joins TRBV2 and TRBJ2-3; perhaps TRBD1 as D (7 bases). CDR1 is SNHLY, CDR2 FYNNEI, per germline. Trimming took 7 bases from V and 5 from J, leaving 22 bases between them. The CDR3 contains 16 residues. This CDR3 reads CASTRGGGGAGDTQYF. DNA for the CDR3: TGTGCCAGCACGAGAGGTGGAGGGGGCGCCGGAGATACGCAGTATTTT.

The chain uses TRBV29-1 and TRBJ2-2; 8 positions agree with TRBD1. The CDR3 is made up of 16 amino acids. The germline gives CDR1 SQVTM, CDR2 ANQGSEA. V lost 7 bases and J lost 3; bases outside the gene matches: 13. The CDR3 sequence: CSAGAAGGADTGELFF. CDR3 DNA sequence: TGCAGCGCCGGCGCCGCAGGGGGCGCGGACACCGGGGAGCTGTTTTTT.

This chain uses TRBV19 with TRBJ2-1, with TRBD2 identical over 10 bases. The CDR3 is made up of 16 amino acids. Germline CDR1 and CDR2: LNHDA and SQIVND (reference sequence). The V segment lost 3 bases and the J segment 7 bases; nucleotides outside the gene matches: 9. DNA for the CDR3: TGTGCCAGTAGTATGAGGGCTAGCGGGGGAGGGAATGAGCAGTTCTTC. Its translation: CASSMRASGGGNEQFF.

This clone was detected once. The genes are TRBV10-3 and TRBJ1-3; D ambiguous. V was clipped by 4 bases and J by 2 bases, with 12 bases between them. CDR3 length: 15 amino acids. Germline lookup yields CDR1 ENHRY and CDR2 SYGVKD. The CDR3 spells CAISGLGRAGNTIYF. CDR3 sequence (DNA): TGTGCCATCAGTGGACTCGGCCGGGCTGGAAACACCATATATTTT.

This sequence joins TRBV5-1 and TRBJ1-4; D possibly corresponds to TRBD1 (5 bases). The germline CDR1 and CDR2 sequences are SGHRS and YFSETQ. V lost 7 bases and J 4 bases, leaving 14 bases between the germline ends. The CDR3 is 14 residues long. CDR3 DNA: TGCGCCAGCCGTGGGGCCATGATTAATGAAAAACTGTTTTTT. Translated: CASRGAMINEKLFF.

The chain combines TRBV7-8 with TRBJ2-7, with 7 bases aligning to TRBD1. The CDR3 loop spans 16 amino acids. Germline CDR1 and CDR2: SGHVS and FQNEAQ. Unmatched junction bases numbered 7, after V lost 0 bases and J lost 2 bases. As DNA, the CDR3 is TGTGCCAGCAGCTTAGCGCGAGGGGACAGAACCTACGAGCAGTACTTC. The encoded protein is CASSLARGDRTYEQYF.

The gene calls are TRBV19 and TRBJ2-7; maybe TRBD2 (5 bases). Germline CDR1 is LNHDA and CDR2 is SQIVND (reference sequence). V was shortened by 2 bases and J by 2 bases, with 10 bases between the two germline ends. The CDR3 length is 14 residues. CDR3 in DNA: TGTGCCAGTAGTATAAGCCGAGGGCCCTACGAGCAGTACTTC. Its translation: CASSISRGPYEQYF.

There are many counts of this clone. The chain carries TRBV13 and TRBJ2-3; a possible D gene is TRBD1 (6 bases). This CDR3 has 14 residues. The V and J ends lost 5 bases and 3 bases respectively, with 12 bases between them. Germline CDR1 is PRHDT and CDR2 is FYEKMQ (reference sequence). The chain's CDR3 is CASSPRTDTDTQYF. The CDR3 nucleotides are TGTGCCAGCAGCCCCAGGACAGATACAGATACGCAGTATTTT.

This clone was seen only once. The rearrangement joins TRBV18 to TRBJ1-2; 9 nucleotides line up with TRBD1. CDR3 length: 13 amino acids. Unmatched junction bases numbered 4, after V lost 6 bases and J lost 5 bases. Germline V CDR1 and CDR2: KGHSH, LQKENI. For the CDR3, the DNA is TGTGCCAGCTCGTCTGGACAGGGGTATGGCTACACCTTC. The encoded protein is CASSSGQGYGYTF.

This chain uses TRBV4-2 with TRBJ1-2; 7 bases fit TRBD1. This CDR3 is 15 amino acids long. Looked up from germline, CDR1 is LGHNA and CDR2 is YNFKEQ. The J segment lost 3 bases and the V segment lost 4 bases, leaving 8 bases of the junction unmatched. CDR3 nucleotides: TGTGCCAGCAGCCCCAGGACAGGAAATCACTATGGCTACACCTTC. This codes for CASSPRTGNHYGYTF.

The CDR3 spells CASRFDRDTGELFF. The CDR3 DNA reads TGTGCCAGCAGATTCGACAGAGACACCGGGGAGCTGTTTTTT. This chain connects TRBV5-6 to TRBJ2-2; D may be TRBD1 (5 bases). This CDR3 has 14 amino acids. Germline V gene lookup returns CDR1 SGHDT and CDR2 YYEEEE. The V and J ends lost 5 bases and 3 bases respectively, with 11 bases between them.

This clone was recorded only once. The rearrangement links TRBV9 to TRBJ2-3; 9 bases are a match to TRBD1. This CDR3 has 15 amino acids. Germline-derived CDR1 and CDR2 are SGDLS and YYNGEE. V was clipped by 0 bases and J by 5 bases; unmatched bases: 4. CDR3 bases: TGTGCCAGCAGCGTAGAGGGACAGGGAGGAGATACGCAGTATTTT. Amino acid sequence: CASSVEGQGGDTQYF. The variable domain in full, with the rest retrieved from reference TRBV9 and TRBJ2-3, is DSGVTQTPKHLITATGQRVTLRCSPRSGDLSVYWYQQSLDQGLQFLIQYYNGEERAKGNILERFSAQQFPDLHSELNLSSLELGDSALYFCASSVEGQGGDTQYFGPGTRLTVL.

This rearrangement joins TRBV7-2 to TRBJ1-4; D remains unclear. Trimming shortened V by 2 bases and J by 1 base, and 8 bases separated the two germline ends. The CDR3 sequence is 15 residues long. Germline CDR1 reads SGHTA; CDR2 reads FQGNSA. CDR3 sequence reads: CASSLNPGTNEKLFF. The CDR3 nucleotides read TGTGCCAGCAGCTTAAATCCGGGAACTAATGAAAAACTGTTTTTT.

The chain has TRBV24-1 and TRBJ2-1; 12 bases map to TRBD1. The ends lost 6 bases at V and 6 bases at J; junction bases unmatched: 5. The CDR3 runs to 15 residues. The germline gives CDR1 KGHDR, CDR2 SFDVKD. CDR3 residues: CATSRGQGAFNEQFF. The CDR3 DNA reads TGTGCCACCAGTCGGGGACAGGGGGCTTTCAATGAGCAGTTCTTC.

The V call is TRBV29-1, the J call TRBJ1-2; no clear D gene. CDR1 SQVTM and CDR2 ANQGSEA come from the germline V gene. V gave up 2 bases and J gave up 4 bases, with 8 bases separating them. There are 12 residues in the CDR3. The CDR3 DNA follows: TGCAGCGTTGAAACGGGAATCTATGGCTACACCTTC. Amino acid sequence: CSVETGIYGYTF.

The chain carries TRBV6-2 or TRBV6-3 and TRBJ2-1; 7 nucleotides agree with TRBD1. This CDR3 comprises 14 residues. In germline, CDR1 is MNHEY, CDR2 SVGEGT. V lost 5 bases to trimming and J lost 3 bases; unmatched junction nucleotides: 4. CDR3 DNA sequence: TGTGCCAGCAGTCAAGGGACAGACTACAATGAGCAGTTCTTC. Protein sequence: CASSQGTDYNEQFF.

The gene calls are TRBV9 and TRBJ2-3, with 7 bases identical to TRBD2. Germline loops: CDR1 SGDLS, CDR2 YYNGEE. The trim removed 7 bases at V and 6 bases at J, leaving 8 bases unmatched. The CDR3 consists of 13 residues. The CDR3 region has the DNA TGTGCCAGCGGTGGAGCGGGGAGCGATACGCAGTATTTT. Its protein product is CASGGAGSDTQYF. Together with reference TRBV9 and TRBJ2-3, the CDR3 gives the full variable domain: DSGVTQTPKHLITATGQRVTLRCSPRSGDLSVYWYQQSLDQGLQFLIQYYNGEERAKGNILERFSAQQFPDLHSELNLSSLELGDSALYFCASGGAGSDTQYFGPGTRLTVL.

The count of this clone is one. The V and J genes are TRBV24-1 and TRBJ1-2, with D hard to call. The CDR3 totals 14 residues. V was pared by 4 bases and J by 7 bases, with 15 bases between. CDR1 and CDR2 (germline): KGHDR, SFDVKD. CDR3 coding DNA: TGTGCCACCAGTGACCCCCGCGGAGGGTTTGGCTACACCTTC. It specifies CATSDPRGGFGYTF.

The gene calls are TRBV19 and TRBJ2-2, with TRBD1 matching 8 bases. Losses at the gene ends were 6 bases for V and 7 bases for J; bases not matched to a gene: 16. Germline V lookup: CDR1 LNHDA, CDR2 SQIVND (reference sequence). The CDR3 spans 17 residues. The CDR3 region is CASRGQGARAVFGELFF. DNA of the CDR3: TGTGCCAGTAGAGGCCAGGGGGCGCGGGCGGTTTTCGGGGAGCTGTTTTTT.

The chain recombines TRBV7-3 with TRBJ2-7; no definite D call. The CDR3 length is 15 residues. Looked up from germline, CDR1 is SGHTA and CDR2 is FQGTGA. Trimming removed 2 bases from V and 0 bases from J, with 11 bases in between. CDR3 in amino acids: CASSLGPTTSYEQYF. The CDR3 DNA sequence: TGTGCCAGCAGCTTAGGGCCAACCACCTCCTACGAGCAGTACTTC. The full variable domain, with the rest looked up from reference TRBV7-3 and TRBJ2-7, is GAGVSQTPSNKVTEKGKYVELRCDPISGHTALYWYRQSLGQGPEFLIYFQGTGAADDSGLPNDRFFAVRPEGSVSTLKIQRTERGDSAVYLCASSLGPTTSYEQYFGPGTRLTVT.